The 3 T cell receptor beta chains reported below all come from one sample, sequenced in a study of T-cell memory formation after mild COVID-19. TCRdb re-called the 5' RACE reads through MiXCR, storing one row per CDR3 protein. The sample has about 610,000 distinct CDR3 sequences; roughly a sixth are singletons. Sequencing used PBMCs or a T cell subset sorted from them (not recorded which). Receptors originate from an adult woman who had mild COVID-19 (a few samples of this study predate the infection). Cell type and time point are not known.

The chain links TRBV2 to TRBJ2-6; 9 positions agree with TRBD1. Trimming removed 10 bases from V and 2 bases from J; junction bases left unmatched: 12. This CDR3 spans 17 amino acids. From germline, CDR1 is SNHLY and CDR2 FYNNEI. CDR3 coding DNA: TGTGCCAATAGGCCGGGACAGGGACTCCCTGGGGCCAACGTCCTGACTTTC. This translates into CANRPGQGLPGANVLTF.

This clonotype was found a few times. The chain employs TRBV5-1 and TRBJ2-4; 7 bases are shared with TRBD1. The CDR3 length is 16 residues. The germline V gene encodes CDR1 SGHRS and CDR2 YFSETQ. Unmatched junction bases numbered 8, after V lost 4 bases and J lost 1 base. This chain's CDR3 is CASSLPPGQAKNIQYF. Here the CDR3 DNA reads TGCGCCAGCAGCCTACCTCCGGGACAGGCCAAAAACATTCAGTACTTC.

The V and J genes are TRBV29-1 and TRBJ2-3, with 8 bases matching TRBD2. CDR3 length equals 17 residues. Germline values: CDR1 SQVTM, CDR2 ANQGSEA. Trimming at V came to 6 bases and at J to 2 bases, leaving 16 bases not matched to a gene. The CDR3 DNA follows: TGCAGCGTCCCCTCCGGGATAGCGGGGAGTAACACAGATACGCAGTATTTT. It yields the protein CSVPSGIAGSNTDTQYF.